This T cell receptor (beta chain) originates from a study of T cell responses to AZD1222 COVID-19 vaccine. Profiled with immunoSEQ multiplex PCR; TCRdb holds only in-frame clones, not every one. The sample consists of around 130,000 clones, about nine tenths of them appearing once. As concerns this clone: Its antigen is still unknown.

CDR1 is MNHEY and CDR2 is SVGAGI in the germline V gene. V lost 6 bases, J lost 2 bases, and 13 bases lay in between. The CDR3 loop spans 14 amino acids. Study-level results: No repertoire was sampled before or during the peak T cell response, only after it. Of spike-specific TCRs, nearly half reportedly target regions left unmutated in variants.

The V and J genes are TRBV6-5 and TRBJ1-1, with a weak D call TRBD1 (5 bases). This TCR was sampled from an adult in good health. Sequences were derived from peripheral blood, sampled on day 0 of AZD1222 vaccination. The CDR3 spells CASSPQWGNTEAFF. DNA for the CDR3: TGTGCCAGCAGCCCGCAGTGGGGCAACACTGAAGCTTTCTTT.